These 11 T cell receptor beta chains were all obtained from the same sample, sequenced in a study of blood T cell repertoires in COVID-19. Profiling relied on immunoSEQ multiplex PCR, and the TCRdb table lists in-frame clones only, not all of them. The repertoire holds 300,000 to 400,000 clones, about 90% seen once, with about 5% in the top ten. Source material: PBMCs or T cells enriched from blood (not recorded which). The receptor source for this set is a man aged 30 to 39 who had recovered from COVID-19.

The J gene is TRBJ2-7, the V gene TRBV28, with D possibly TRBD1 on 6 matching bases. The CDR3 has 16 amino acids. Trimming shortened V by 4 bases and J by 4 bases, and 20 bases separated the two germline ends. Per germline, CDR1 MDHEN and CDR2 SYDVKM. CDR3 coding DNA: TGTGCCAGCAGTTCCCCCTCGGGACAAGGTCCTTACGAGCAGTACTTC. Amino acids: CASSSPSGQGPYEQYF. The variable domain in full, completed from reference TRBV28 and TRBJ2-7, reads DVKVTQSSRYLVKRTGEKVFLECVQDMDHENMFWYRQDPGLGLRLIYFSYDVKMKEKGDIPEGYSVSREKKERFSLILESASTNQTSMYLCASSSPSGQGPYEQYFGPGTRLTVT.

This chain uses TRBV11-2 with TRBJ1-1; D possibly corresponds to TRBD1 (6 bases). CDR1 and CDR2 (germline): SGHAT, FQNNGV. The CDR3 has 14 amino acids. The germline V and J ends were trimmed by 0 bases and 7 bases, with 12 bases remaining between them. In nucleotides, the CDR3 is TGTGCCAGCAGCTTAGAGCTAAGGGGGAGTGAAGCTTTCTTT. Encoded protein: CASSLELRGSEAFF.

This sequence joins TRBV7-2 and TRBJ1-6; no definite D call. This CDR3 is 14 amino acids long. The germline V gene encodes CDR1 SGHTA and CDR2 FQGNSA. Deletions cut 3 bases from V and 7 bases from J, with 10 bases between. CDR3: CASSFKPGNSPLHF. DNA of the CDR3: TGTGCCAGCAGCTTCAAACCGGGGAATTCACCCCTCCACTTT.

This clone came up many times. V is TRBV7-9 and J is TRBJ2-7, with D possibly TRBD1 on 6 matching bases. Germline CDR1 reads SEHNR; CDR2 reads FQNEAQ (reference sequence). The length of the CDR3 is 14 residues. Trimming pared 5 bases from V and 1 base from J, leaving 12 bases between. The CDR3 region has the DNA TGTGCCAGCAGCCGCAGTGACAGGTCCTACGAGCAGTACTTC. Translated, it gives CASSRSDRSYEQYF.

The rearrangement joins TRBV5-1 to TRBJ1-1, with 7 bases lining up with TRBD1. Losses at the gene ends were 7 bases for V and 11 bases for J; bases not matched to a gene: 17. The CDR3 contains 14 residues. Germline V gene sequence: CDR1 SGHRS, CDR2 YFSETQ. The CDR3 spells CASQDSVGGLEAFF. CDR3 DNA: TGCGCCAGCCAGGATAGCGTAGGGGGCCTTGAGGCTTTCTTT. Supplemented by reference TRBV5-1 and TRBJ1-1, the full variable domain reads KAGVTQTPRYLIKTRGQQVTLSCSPISGHRSVSWYQQTPGQGLQFLFEYFSETQRNKGNFPGRFSGRQFSNSRSEMNVSTLELGDSALYLCASQDSVGGLEAFFGQGTRLTVV.

The rearrangement uses TRBV19 and TRBJ1-2; D remains ambiguous. Germline V gene data show CDR1 as LNHDA and CDR2 as SQIVND (reference sequence). The CDR3 contains 13 residues. Trimming left V 4 bases short and J 0 bases short, with 6 bases between. CDR3 in DNA: TGTGCCAGTAGTAACGGTCCTAACTATGGCTACACCTTC. As protein: CASSNGPNYGYTF. Variable domain in full (rest from reference TRBV19 and TRBJ1-2): DGGITQSPKYLFRKEGQNVTLSCEQNLNHDAMYWYRQDPGQGLRLIYYSQIVNDFQKGDIAEGYSVSREKKESFPLTVTSAQKNPTAFYLCASSNGPNYGYTFGSGTRLTVV.

The rearrangement joins TRBV6-5 to TRBJ1-6; 10 nucleotides line up with TRBD1. The CDR3 is made up of 15 amino acids. The V and J ends lost 7 bases and 10 bases, in that order; junction bases with no gene match: 10. Germline loops: CDR1 MNHEY, CDR2 SVGAGI. CDR3 sequence: CASTIPGTGDSPLHF. CDR3 in DNA: TGTGCCAGCACTATCCCCGGGACAGGGGACTCACCCCTCCACTTT.

CDR3: CASSEGTGKETQYF. In DNA form, the CDR3 reads TGTGCCAGCAGTGAAGGGACAGGGAAAGAGACCCAGTACTTC. This sequence joins TRBV2 and TRBJ2-5, with 8 positions matching TRBD1. CDR3 length: 14 residues. The germline CDR1 and CDR2 sequences are SNHLY and FYNNEI. Unmatched junction bases numbered 1, after V lost 1 base and J lost 3 bases.

This chain uses TRBV3-1 (or the pseudogene TRBV3-2) with TRBJ2-1; the match to TRBD2 covers 8 bases. The germline V gene encodes CDR1 LGHDT and CDR2 YNNKEL (reference sequence). The CDR3 sequence is 17 residues long. V lost 1 base and J lost 3; bases outside the gene matches: 8. For the CDR3, the DNA is TGTGCCAGCAGCCAAGTCGGAGGGCGGGGGGTCTACAATGAGCAGTTCTTC. Residues: CASSQVGGRGVYNEQFF.

The chain carries TRBV24-1 and TRBJ1-1; no clear D gene. The CDR3 consists of 12 residues. V was shortened by 6 bases and J by 4 bases, with 8 bases between the two germline ends. Germline V lookup: CDR1 KGHDR, CDR2 SFDVKD. This CDR3 reads CATSLGSTEAFF. The CDR3 DNA follows: TGTGCCACCAGTTTGGGGAGCACTGAAGCTTTCTTT.

The sample holds one count of this clone. The rearrangement uses TRBV7-6 and TRBJ2-6, with D perhaps matching TRBD2 (5 bases). Germline loops: CDR1 SGHVS, CDR2 FNYEAQ. The CDR3 consists of 18 residues. V was trimmed by 1 base and J by 0 bases, leaving 13 bases between them. The CDR3 loop is CASSLVPGDYSGANVLTF. CDR3 sequence (DNA): TGTGCCAGCAGCTTAGTTCCGGGTGACTACTCTGGGGCCAACGTCCTGACTTTC.